The 25 T cell receptor beta chains presented below share a single source sample, sequenced in a study of cytomegalovirus exposure and HLA in healthy donors. The PCR used 60 Vbeta and 13 Jbeta primers. The method was immunoSEQ multiplex PCR; TCRdb's version includes in-frame clones alone and lacks a portion of them. The profile shows some 150,000 clones, approximately 82% of them singletons. The specimen sequenced was PBMCs. The receptor source for this set is a woman aged 45 to 65 in good health and CMV-seropositive.

The J gene is TRBJ1-2, the V gene TRBV30, with TRBD1 matching 8 bases. V shed 4 bases and J 8 bases; nucleotides not matched to a gene: 6. Per the germline V gene, CDR1 is GTSNPN and CDR2 is SVGIG (reference sequence). The CDR3 is made up of 12 amino acids. CDR3 sequence: CAWTGGVKGYTF. The DNA for the CDR3 is TGTGCCTGGACAGGGGGCGTAAAAGGCTACACCTTC.

The chain has TRBV9 and TRBJ1-2; 9 positions agree with TRBD1. This CDR3 region has 15 residues. CDR1 is SGDLS, CDR2 YYNGEE, per germline. Here the CDR3 reads CTWGTGPYSDYGYTF. CDR3 bases: TGTACCTGGGGGACAGGGCCGTATTCTGACTATGGCTACACCTTC.

The rearrangement links TRBV7-2 to TRBJ2-1, with no clear D. This CDR3 comprises 15 residues. Germline V lookup: CDR1 SGHTA, CDR2 FQGNSA. V was trimmed by 2 bases and J by 0 bases, leaving 8 bases between them. CDR3: CASSLRGSSYNEQFF. CDR3 DNA sequence: TGTGCCAGCAGCTTACGAGGTAGCTCCTACAATGAGCAGTTCTTC.

This sequence joins TRBV7-9 and TRBJ1-3; D gene ambiguous. CDR1 is SEHNR, CDR2 FQNEAQ, per germline (reference sequence). Trimming cost V 5 bases and J 1 base, with 9 bases left between them. This CDR3 comprises 14 residues. CDR3 protein: CASSRGDSGNTIYF. The CDR3 DNA follows: TGTGCCAGCAGCCGCGGGGATTCTGGAAACACCATATATTTT.

V is TRBV28 and J is TRBJ1-4, with D tentatively TRBD1 (5 bases). This CDR3 has 12 residues. Trimming took off 7 bases at V and 8 bases at J, with 11 bases between the two ends. Germline loops: CDR1 MDHEN, CDR2 SYDVKM. The CDR3 nucleotides read TGTGCCAGCACCCTGGAGGGGGAAAAACTGTTTTTT. Amino acids: CASTLEGEKLFF.

As concerns this clone: One end of the junction does not line up with germline, which may come from a read error. V usage is TRBV5-1 and J usage is TRBJ2-7, with 12 nucleotides matching TRBD2. The CDR3 loop spans 17 amino acids. CDR1 SGHRS and CDR2 YFSETQ come from the germline V gene. The CDR3 is CVSSTNPGTSGPYEQYF. DNA of the CDR3: TGCGTCAGCAGCACCAACCCCGGGACTAGCGGGCCATACGAGCAGTACTTC.

Notes on this clone: One end of the junction varies from germline; a read error may be responsible. The chain joins TRBV7-9 to TRBJ1-1, with TRBD1 matching over 9 bases. CDR3 length equals 15 residues. Germline assignment: CDR1 SEHNR and CDR2 FQNEAQ (reference sequence). The CDR3 DNA reads as TGTTCCAGCAGCTTACGGGACAGGGAGGACACTGAAGCTTTCTTT. Protein sequence: CSSSLRDREDTEAFF.

This rearrangement joins TRBV30 to TRBJ1-5, with a possible D match to TRBD1 (5 bases). V was trimmed by 3 bases and J by 3 bases, leaving 12 bases between them. CDR3 length: 14 residues. CDR1 GTSNPN and CDR2 SVGIG come from the germline V gene (reference sequence). This CDR3 is CAWSQGLANQPQHF. CDR3 nucleotide sequence: TGTGCCTGGAGCCAGGGACTGGCCAATCAGCCCCAGCATTTT.

This chain's CDR3 is CSVRVGNTIYF. In DNA form, the CDR3 reads TGCAGCGTCCGGGTTGGAAACACCATATATTTT. This rearrangement joins TRBV29-1 to TRBJ1-3; D is ambiguous. Germline lookup yields CDR1 SQVTM and CDR2 ANQGSEA. This CDR3 contains 11 residues. V lost 6 bases to trimming and J lost 3 bases, with 6 bases between them.

This clone was found once. The chain links TRBV28 to TRBJ1-2, with no clear D. The germline CDR1 and CDR2 sequences are MDHEN and SYDVKM. The CDR3 sequence is 12 residues long. Deletions cut 3 bases from V and 9 bases from J, with 11 bases between. The CDR3 nucleotides are TGTGCCAGCAGTTTGCGGGCGAGTAGCTACACCTTC. Protein: CASSLRASSYTF.

CDR3 residues: CASSLILQGLNTEAFF. In nucleotides, the CDR3 is TGTGCCAGCAGCTTAATTTTACAGGGGCTGAACACTGAAGCTTTCTTT. This sequence joins TRBV7-8 and TRBJ1-1, with TRBD1 matching 7 bases. This CDR3 contains 16 residues. Germline-derived CDR1 and CDR2 are SGHVS and FQNEAQ. V trimming: 2 bases; J trimming: 0 bases; junction bases outside the gene matches: 6. The full variable domain, rest sourced from reference TRBV7-8 and TRBJ1-1, is GAGVSQSPRYKVAKRGQDVALRCDPISGHVSLFWYQQALGQGPEFLTYFQNEAQLDKSGLPSDRFFAERPEGSVSTLKIQRTQQEDSAVYLCASSLILQGLNTEAFFGQGTRLTVV.

The V call is TRBV5-1, the J call TRBJ2-7, with TRBD1 identical over 9 bases. There are 15 residues in the CDR3. V gave up 4 bases and J gave up 7 bases; unmatched junction bases: 12. Germline CDR1 reads SGHRS; CDR2 reads YFSETQ. The CDR3 spells CASSNTGGGSREQYF. DNA of the CDR3: TGCGCCAGCAGCAACACAGGGGGCGGATCGCGGGAGCAGTACTTC.

The chain links TRBV4-3 to TRBJ2-2; D not resolved. V lost 4 bases and J lost 1, with 10 bases in between. The germline V gene has CDR1 LGHNA and CDR2 YSLEER. This CDR3 has 15 amino acids. CDR3 in DNA: TGCGCCAGCAGCCTCACGGCAGGGAACACCGGGGAGCTGTTTTTT. It is translated as CASSLTAGNTGELFF.

The chain carries TRBV15 and TRBJ1-6, with 7 bases aligning to TRBD1. The CDR3 sequence is 16 residues long. J gave up 7 bases and V 0 bases, and 6 bases lay outside the gene matches. Germline lookup yields CDR1 LNHNV and CDR2 YYDKDF (reference sequence). The CDR3 sequence is CATSRDPDRANSPLHF. The CDR3 region has the DNA TGTGCCACCAGCAGAGATCCCGACAGGGCGAATTCACCCCTCCACTTT.

This clone has just a few counts. The chain links TRBV4-3 to TRBJ2-4; 8 bases agree with TRBD1. The CDR3 is made up of 15 amino acids. The J segment lost 2 bases and the V segment lost 4 bases, leaving 4 bases of the junction unmatched. The germline V gene encodes CDR1 LGHNA and CDR2 YSLEER. The CDR3 loop is CASSPTGDSKNIQYF. In DNA, the CDR3 is TGCGCCAGCAGCCCGACAGGGGACTCCAAAAACATTCAGTACTTC.

CDR3 coding DNA: TGTGCCAGCAAGGCAGGACAGGAAAAACTGTTTTTT. Amino acid sequence: CASKAGQEKLFF. The V call is TRBV2, the J call TRBJ1-4; D might be TRBD1 (6 bases). Germline lookup yields CDR1 SNHLY and CDR2 FYNNEI. V lost 7 bases and J 8 bases, leaving 11 bases between the germline ends. This CDR3 comprises 12 residues.

DNA for the CDR3: TGTGCCAGCAGCCCCCGGACGGGAAGCTCCTATAATTCACCCCTCCACTTT. It encodes CASSPRTGSSYNSPLHF. The V and J genes are TRBV7-2 and TRBJ1-6; D ambiguous. Germline V gene sequence: CDR1 SGHTA, CDR2 FQGNSA. V gave up 5 bases and J gave up 0 bases, with 14 bases separating them. The CDR3 length is 17 residues.

This clone was detected once. The chain is built from TRBV6-6 and TRBJ2-1, with 11 bases matching TRBD2. J was trimmed by 6 bases and V by 5 bases; bases with no gene match: 9. The length of the CDR3 is 16 residues. Germline V gives CDR1 MNHNY, CDR2 SVGAGI (reference sequence). The CDR3 spells CASSQNSGGASNEQFF. The CDR3 bases are TGTGCCAGCAGTCAAAATAGCGGGGGGGCTTCCAATGAGCAGTTCTTC.

This clone showed up just once. This sequence joins TRBV4-2 and TRBJ1-1, with unresolved D. Trimming left V 0 bases short and J 4 bases short, with 6 bases between. Per germline, CDR1 LGHNA and CDR2 YNFKEQ. The CDR3 is 13 residues long. The CDR3 spells CASSQDSRTEAFF. The DNA of the CDR3 is TGTGCCAGCAGCCAAGATAGCCGCACTGAAGCTTTCTTT.

The chain links TRBV7-7 to TRBJ2-1, with 10 bases lining up with TRBD2. The germline V gene encodes CDR1 SSHAT and CDR2 FNYEAQ (reference sequence). The CDR3 contains 14 residues. The junction had 8 bases not matched to a gene; V was cut back by 5 bases and J by 10 bases. The DNA for the CDR3 is TGTGCCAGCAGCCCTAGCCTAGCGGGGGCCGAGCAGTTCTTC. Translating gives CASSPSLAGAEQFF.

The chain joins TRBV29-1 to TRBJ2-2; D possibly corresponds to TRBD2 (6 bases). Trimming removed 7 bases at V and 2 bases at J, with 11 bases between. From germline, CDR1 is SQVTM and CDR2 ANQGSEA. The CDR3 extends over 13 amino acids. The CDR3: CSARDLNTGELFF. Written as DNA, the CDR3 is TGCAGCGCTCGGGACTTAAACACCGGGGAGCTGTTTTTT.

The genes are TRBV7-2 and TRBJ2-1; D is undetermined. The CDR3 length is 14 residues. The V end lost 5 bases, the J end lost 8 bases, and 16 bases lay between the germline ends. Germline CDR1 reads SGHTA; CDR2 reads FQGNSA. Written as DNA, the CDR3 is TGTGCCAGCAGCCCGAGAGCTAGACTCCATGAGCAGTTCTTC. Its translation: CASSPRARLHEQFF.

The chain couples TRBV4-3 to TRBJ2-2, with D tentatively TRBD1 (6 bases). CDR1 is LGHNA, CDR2 YSLEER, per germline. Trimming stripped 1 base from V and 9 bases from J, with 12 bases between. The CDR3 has 14 amino acids. CDR3 sequence (DNA): TGCGCCAGCAGCCAAGCCCAGGGGCGGTGGGAGCTGTTTTTT. Translated: CASSQAQGRWELFF.

The chain combines TRBV15 with TRBJ1-2; D may be TRBD1 (5 bases). V lost 0 bases and J lost 7, with 12 bases in between. The CDR3 extends over 14 amino acids. Germline V gives CDR1 LNHNV, CDR2 YYDKDF (reference sequence). The CDR3, as DNA: TGTGCCACCAGCAGAGATAAGGGCGGGGGTGGCTACACCTTC. It translates to CATSRDKGGGGYTF.

The chain combines TRBV27 with TRBJ2-2, with TRBD2 identical over 7 bases. The germline V gene has CDR1 MNHEY and CDR2 SMNVEV (reference sequence). V shed 3 bases, J shed 2 bases, and the junction held 9 bases outside the gene matches. The length of the CDR3 is 17 residues. The CDR3 here is CASSLGGRTFNTGELFF. Written as DNA, the CDR3 is TGTGCCAGCAGTTTGGGGGGGAGGACATTCAACACCGGGGAGCTGTTTTTT.